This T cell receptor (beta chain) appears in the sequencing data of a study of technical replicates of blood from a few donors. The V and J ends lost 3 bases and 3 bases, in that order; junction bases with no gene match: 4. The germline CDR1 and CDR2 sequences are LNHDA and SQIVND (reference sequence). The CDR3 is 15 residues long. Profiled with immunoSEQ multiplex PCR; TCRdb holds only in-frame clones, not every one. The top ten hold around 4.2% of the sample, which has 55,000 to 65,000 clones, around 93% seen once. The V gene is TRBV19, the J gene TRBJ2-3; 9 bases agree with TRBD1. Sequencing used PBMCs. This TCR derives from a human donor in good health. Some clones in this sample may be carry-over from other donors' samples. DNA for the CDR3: TGTGCCAGTAGTATGTGGACAGGGGAAACAGATACGCAGTATTTT. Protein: CASSMWTGETDTQYF.